The 27 T cell receptor beta chains in this list originate from one sample, sequenced in a study of shared clonotypes between healthy human individuals. TCRdb keeps only in-frame clones here, not all; method: immunoSEQ multiplex PCR. The table records approximately 2.3 million clones, 80% to 95% of them present only once. The sample taken for sequencing was naive CD4+ T cells from PBMCs. As to subset: CD45RA+ positively selected. The receptors stem from a man between 18 and 35 years old in good health. Some clones in this sample may be carry-over from other donors' samples.

The J gene is TRBJ2-1, the V gene TRBV12-5; 11 nucleotides line up with TRBD2. With V trimmed by 5 bases and J by 0 bases, 6 bases remained unmatched. The CDR3 is 17 residues long. Germline CDR1 LGHNT, CDR2 FRNRAP. The CDR3, as DNA: TGTGCTAGTGGTAAGGGGGGACTAGCGGACTCCTACAATGAGCAGTTCTTC. This encodes CASGKGGLADSYNEQFF.

The chain joins TRBV4-3 to TRBJ1-2; TRBD1 matches at 7 bases. Germline CDR1 is LGHNA and CDR2 is YSLEER. CDR3 length equals 14 residues. V lost 6 bases, J lost 4 bases, and 8 bases stayed unmatched. CDR3 residues: CASSPPGQFYGYTF. DNA of the CDR3: TGCGCCAGCAGTCCCCCGGGACAGTTCTATGGCTACACCTTC.

This chain connects TRBV4-3 to TRBJ2-1; 9 bases are a match to TRBD1. Germline V gives CDR1 LGHNA, CDR2 YSLEER. Trimming removed 4 bases from V and 8 bases from J; junction bases left unmatched: 9. There are 15 residues in the CDR3. CDR3 residues: CASSPGTGQGHEQFF. CDR3 nucleotides: TGCGCCAGCAGCCCAGGGACAGGGCAAGGGCATGAGCAGTTCTTC.

The V and J genes are TRBV6-4 and TRBJ2-1, with D perhaps TRBD2 (6 bases). Looked up from germline, CDR1 is MRHNA and CDR2 is SNTAGT. The CDR3 has 12 residues. V lost 7 bases and J lost 12, with 16 bases in between. DNA for the CDR3: TGTGCCAGCATTTCTCGTGGGGGGTTGCAGTTCTTC. Its protein is CASISRGGLQFF.

The CDR3 nucleotides are TGTGCCAGCAGGGGCAGGGCGGGCGTAGCAACTAATGAAAAACTGTTTTTT. Translated: CASRGRAGVATNEKLFF. J is TRBJ1-4 and V is TRBV28, with a tentative D call TRBD1 (5 bases). There are 17 residues in the CDR3. V lost 6 bases to trimming and J lost 0 bases, with 17 bases between them. CDR1 MDHEN and CDR2 SYDVKM come from the germline V gene.

The gene calls are TRBV5-1 and TRBJ2-7, with D possibly TRBD1 on 5 matching bases. V was trimmed by 0 bases and J by 2 bases, leaving 12 bases between them. This CDR3 is built from 15 residues. Per the germline V gene, CDR1 is SGHRS and CDR2 is YFSETQ. In nucleotides, the CDR3 is TGCGCCAGCAGCTTGGCGGTAGGACAAACCTACGAGCAGTACTTC. This sequence encodes CASSLAVGQTYEQYF. Full variable domain (rest looked up from reference TRBV5-1 and TRBJ2-7): KAGVTQTPRYLIKTRGQQVTLSCSPISGHRSVSWYQQTPGQGLQFLFEYFSETQRNKGNFPGRFSGRQFSNSRSEMNVSTLELGDSALYLCASSLAVGQTYEQYFGPGTRLTVT.

This rearrangement joins TRBV4-2 to TRBJ2-5, with TRBD2 identical over 7 bases. J gave up 2 bases and V 0 bases, and 6 bases lay outside the gene matches. Germline V gene sequence: CDR1 LGHNA, CDR2 YNFKEQ. This CDR3 spans 16 amino acids. The CDR3, as DNA: TGTGCCAGCAGCCAAGACGTGAGGGAGGGACAAGAGACCCAGTACTTC. This encodes CASSQDVREGQETQYF.

The rearrangement links TRBV7-2 to TRBJ2-1; 10 bases align to TRBD2. V lost 6 bases and J lost 9; bases outside the gene matches: 8. The CDR3 sequence is 14 residues long. Germline CDR1 and CDR2: SGHTA and FQGNSA. The CDR3 DNA reads as TGTGCCAGCAGGTCCACTAGCGGGAAAGGTGAGCAGTTCTTC. Translation: CASRSTSGKGEQFF.

This clone was detected only once. The chain joins TRBV5-1 to TRBJ1-5, with no clear D. The germline gives CDR1 SGHRS, CDR2 YFSETQ. Trimming took off 0 bases at V and 4 bases at J, with 14 bases between the two ends. The CDR3 runs 16 residues. As DNA, the CDR3 is TGCGCCAGCAGCTTGGGAGGTCGGGCAGGAAATCAGCCCCAGCATTTT. As protein: CASSLGGRAGNQPQHF.

V gene TRBV10-3 combines with J gene TRBJ2-4; 8 bases are shared with TRBD1. The germline CDR1 and CDR2 sequences are ENHRY and SYGVKD. This CDR3 spans 14 amino acids. Unmatched junction bases numbered 9, after V lost 6 bases and J lost 8 bases. The DNA of the CDR3 is TGTGCCATCAGGAATGGACAGGGTATGGACATTCAGTACTTC. This encodes CAIRNGQGMDIQYF.

The chain couples TRBV6-4 to TRBJ1-5; no clear D. In germline, CDR1 is MRHNA, CDR2 SNTAGT. The ends were cut back, 5 bases at V and 5 bases at J, with 10 bases in the middle. This CDR3 is 13 amino acids long. In DNA form, the CDR3 reads TGTGCCAGCAGTTTGGGGAGGGATCAGCCCCAGCATTTT. Its protein product is CASSLGRDQPQHF.

J is TRBJ2-2 and V is TRBV11-3; the match to TRBD2 covers 7 bases. Unmatched junction bases numbered 4, after V lost 0 bases and J lost 3 bases. The V gene's germline CDR1 is SGHNT and CDR2 YENEEA. This CDR3 has 16 residues. CDR3 sequence: CASSLETGRYTGELFF. The CDR3 DNA is TGTGCCAGCAGCTTAGAAACCGGGAGGTACACCGGGGAGCTGTTTTTT.

The V call is TRBV6-1, the J call TRBJ1-2; 7 bases are a match to TRBD1. The length of the CDR3 is 15 residues. Germline trimming cut 5 bases from V and 4 bases from J; bases unmatched to any gene: 10. In germline, CDR1 is MNHNS, CDR2 SASEGT. The CDR3 protein is CASSFGQAQRYGYTF. The CDR3, as DNA: TGTGCCAGCAGTTTCGGACAGGCCCAGCGCTATGGCTACACCTTC.

In the case of this clone: The sample holds other DNA sequences that translate to the same CDR3. The chain uses TRBV18 and TRBJ2-3, with 7 bases lining up with TRBD1. Trimming took 3 bases from V and 0 from J; bases not matched to a gene: 3. The CDR3 runs to 15 residues. Germline V CDR1 and CDR2: KGHSH, LQKENI. The DNA for the CDR3 is TGTGCCAGCTCACCCCGACAGGGAAGCACAGATACGCAGTATTTT. Amino acids: CASSPRQGSTDTQYF.

This clone was observed a single time. The chain carries TRBV5-1 and TRBJ2-7, with TRBD1 identical over 9 bases. This CDR3 is 15 amino acids long. CDR1 is SGHRS and CDR2 is YFSETQ in the germline V gene. Unmatched junction bases numbered 6, after V lost 3 bases and J lost 2 bases. This CDR3 is CASSSGTGNPYEQYF. The DNA for the CDR3 is TGCGCCAGCAGCTCCGGGACAGGGAACCCCTACGAGCAGTACTTC.

This chain uses TRBV5-4 with TRBJ2-1; D possibly matches TRBD1 or TRBD2 (5 bases each). This CDR3 has 13 residues. Germline V lookup: CDR1 SGHNT, CDR2 YYREEE (reference sequence). Trimming left V 4 bases short and J 5 bases short, with 10 bases between. CDR3 bases: TGTGCCAGCAGCCCTGGGACGGACAATGAGCAGTTCTTC. It yields the protein CASSPGTDNEQFF.

The chain links TRBV4-1 to TRBJ2-1, with D maybe TRBD2 (5 bases). Trimming shortened V by 0 bases and J by 2 bases, and 11 bases separated the two germline ends. Germline-derived CDR1 and CDR2 are MGHRA and YSYEKL. The CDR3 totals 16 residues. The CDR3: CASSQDWSRAYNEQFF. In nucleotides, the CDR3 is TGCGCCAGCAGCCAAGATTGGTCGCGGGCCTACAATGAGCAGTTCTTC.

The V gene is TRBV6-5, the J gene TRBJ1-1; unclear D gene. Between the trimmed V and J ends, which lost 5 bases and 0 bases, there was a span of 10 bases. The CDR3 is made up of 14 amino acids. Germline V gene lookup returns CDR1 MNHEY and CDR2 SVGAGI. CDR3 coding DNA: TGTGCCAGCAGTAAAAAGGGTTTGAACACTGAAGCTTTCTTT. The encoded protein is CASSKKGLNTEAFF.

The chain joins TRBV27 to TRBJ2-3, with TRBD1 as a possible D gene (6 bases). The germline gives CDR1 MNHEY, CDR2 SMNVEV (reference sequence). The V end lost 1 base, the J end lost 1 base, and 15 bases lay between the germline ends. The CDR3 contains 17 residues. In DNA form, the CDR3 reads TGTGCCAGCAGTTTATACTCCGGGTCAGGGGGCACAGATACGCAGTATTTT. Its protein product is CASSLYSGSGGTDTQYF.

V gene TRBV4-3 combines with J gene TRBJ2-1, with D perhaps TRBD2 (6 bases). The CDR3 is made up of 13 amino acids. V was cut by 0 bases and J by 9 bases, with 9 bases left in between. Germline CDR1 is LGHNA and CDR2 is YSLEER. The CDR3 DNA reads TGCGCCAGCAGCCAAGAGACTAGGTTTGAGCAGTTCTTC. Translating gives CASSQETRFEQFF.

The chain links TRBV11-3 to TRBJ2-1; TRBD1 matches 9 bases. The trim removed 5 bases at V and 5 bases at J, leaving 16 bases unmatched. CDR3 length: 18 amino acids. Germline CDR1 reads SGHNT; CDR2 reads YENEEA. Here the CDR3 reads CASSAMGGQGTIHNEQFF. The CDR3 region has the DNA TGTGCCAGCAGCGCCATGGGGGGACAGGGAACAATACACAATGAGCAGTTCTTC.

The J gene is TRBJ2-2, the V gene TRBV7-2, with 7 bases lining up with TRBD2. The junction had 7 bases not matched to a gene; V was cut back by 7 bases and J by 2 bases. CDR1 and CDR2 (germline): SGHTA, FQGNSA. The length of the CDR3 is 15 residues. The CDR3 nucleotides read TGTGCCAGCACCCTGGGGGGGGATAACACCGGGGAGCTGTTTTTT. Translating it yields CASTLGGDNTGELFF.

The J gene is TRBJ2-5, the V gene TRBV28, with 11 bases matching TRBD2. This CDR3 is 18 amino acids long. The germline CDR1 and CDR2 sequences are MDHEN and SYDVKM. The V segment lost 6 bases and the J segment 3 bases; nucleotides outside the gene matches: 15. The CDR3 DNA reads as TGTGCCAGCAGACAACGACCTGGGGGGACTAGCGGAAAAGAGACCCAGTACTTC. It yields the protein CASRQRPGGTSGKETQYF.

The chain recombines TRBV6-6 with TRBJ2-7; a weak D match, TRBD1 (6 bases). This CDR3 contains 14 residues. V was trimmed by 2 bases and J by 6 bases, leaving 14 bases between them. Germline CDR1 is MNHNY and CDR2 is SVGAGI (reference sequence). The CDR3 sequence: CASSYVGTTGEQYF. Written as DNA, the CDR3 is TGTGCCAGCAGTTACGTCGGGACAACGGGCGAGCAGTACTTC.

The genes are TRBV6-4 and TRBJ2-3; D unclear. The length of the CDR3 is 15 residues. Between the trimmed V and J ends, which lost 4 bases and 0 bases, there was a span of 11 bases. Germline V gene data show CDR1 as MRHNA and CDR2 as SNTAGT. The CDR3 DNA reads as TGTGCCAGCAGTGTCATGCTAAGTAGCACAGATACGCAGTATTTT. Protein product: CASSVMLSSTDTQYF.

Remarks on this clone: This sample includes further DNA sequences coding for the same CDR3. The rearrangement joins TRBV18 to TRBJ2-7, with 7 positions matching TRBD1. Germline assignment: CDR1 KGHSH and CDR2 LQKENI. CDR3 size: 14 residues. V lost 3 bases, J lost 5 bases, and 7 bases stayed unmatched. The CDR3 sequence: CASSPNRGFNEQYF. The CDR3 DNA follows: TGTGCCAGCTCACCGAACAGGGGTTTCAACGAGCAGTACTTC.

This clone was seen just once. The sample contains more than one DNA sequence encoding this CDR3. The chain carries TRBV9 and TRBJ2-7; TRBD1 matches 9 bases. After removal of 2 bases from V and 2 bases from J, the junction contained 2 bases not matched to a gene. This CDR3 is built from 14 residues. Germline V gives CDR1 SGDLS, CDR2 YYNGEE. The CDR3, as DNA: TGTGCCAGCAGCGTGGGGACAGGGACCTACGAGCAGTACTTC. Protein product: CASSVGTGTYEQYF. The variable domain in full, completed from reference TRBV9 and TRBJ2-7, reads DSGVTQTPKHLITATGQRVTLRCSPRSGDLSVYWYQQSLDQGLQFLIQYYNGEERAKGNILERFSAQQFPDLHSELNLSSLELGDSALYFCASSVGTGTYEQYFGPGTRLTVT.